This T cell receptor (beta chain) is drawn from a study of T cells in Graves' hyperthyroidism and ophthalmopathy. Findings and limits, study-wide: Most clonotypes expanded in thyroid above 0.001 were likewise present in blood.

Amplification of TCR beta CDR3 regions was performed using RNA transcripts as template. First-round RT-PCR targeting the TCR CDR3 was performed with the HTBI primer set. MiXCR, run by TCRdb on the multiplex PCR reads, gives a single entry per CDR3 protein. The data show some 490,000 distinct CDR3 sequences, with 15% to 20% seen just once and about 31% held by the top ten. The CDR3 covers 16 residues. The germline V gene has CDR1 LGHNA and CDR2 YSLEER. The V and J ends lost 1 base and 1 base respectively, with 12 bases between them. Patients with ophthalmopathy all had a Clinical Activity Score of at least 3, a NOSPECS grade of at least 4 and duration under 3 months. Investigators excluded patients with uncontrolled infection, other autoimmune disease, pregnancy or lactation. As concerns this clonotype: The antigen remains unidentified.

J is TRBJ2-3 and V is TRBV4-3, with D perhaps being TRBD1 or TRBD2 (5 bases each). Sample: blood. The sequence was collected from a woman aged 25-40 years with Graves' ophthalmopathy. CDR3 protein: CASSQVGGVGTDTQYF. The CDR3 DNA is TGCGCCAGCAGCCAAGTTGGGGGAGTCGGCACAGATACGCAGTATTTT.